These 3 T cell receptor beta chains originate from one sample sequenced in a study of regulatory T cells in long-lasting Graves disease. Indicated time point: newly diagnosed GD, antithyroid drugs for less than 3 months. The authors made the TCR library using RNA they extracted from PBMCs. Libraries of TCR beta came from iRepertoire HTBI primers plus Arm-PCR of CDR3 regions. TCRdb reprocessed the multiplex PCR reads with MiXCR, giving one entry per CDR3 protein. The sample consists of under 500,000 distinct CDR3 sequences, over 15% of them appearing once. Separately, the same data were catalogued under a study of T cells in Graves' hyperthyroidism and ophthalmopathy.

The sample consisted of peripheral blood mononuclear cells (PBMCs), taken at new diagnosis, from a patient treated with antithyroid drugs. The receptor set was obtained from a woman in her 30s with Graves disease.

This clonotype was observed at least ten times. The rearrangement uses TRBV19 and TRBJ1-1; D gene uncertain. V was trimmed by 10 bases and J by 3 bases, leaving 21 bases between them. The V gene's germline CDR1 is LNHDA and CDR2 SQIVND (reference sequence). This CDR3 has 15 residues. CDR3 sequence: CATKRRDFSDTEAFF. The CDR3 nucleotides read TGTGCCACTAAACGGCGGGATTTTAGTGACACTGAAGCTTTCTTT.

This clonotype occurred many times. The genes are TRBV18 and TRBJ1-3, with D hard to call. Germline CDR1 KGHSH, CDR2 LQKENI. Deletions cut 0 bases from V and 4 bases from J, with 7 bases between. The CDR3 length is 14 residues. Here the CDR3 reads CASSPPPLGNTIYF. As DNA, the CDR3 is TGTGCCAGCTCACCACCTCCGTTAGGAAACACCATATATTTT.

This clonotype was detected many times. The chain joins TRBV7-2 to TRBJ2-1; D gene uncertain. Looked up from germline, CDR1 is SGHTA and CDR2 is FQGNSA. V was cut by 2 bases and J by 1 base, with 9 bases left in between. The length of the CDR3 is 15 residues. CDR3: CASSLSKASYNEQFF. CDR3 in DNA: TGTGCCAGCAGCTTATCGAAGGCATCCTACAATGAGCAGTTCTTC.